These 28 T cell receptor beta chains were sequenced from one sample in a study of human T cells and chemical hapten exposure. MiXCR, run by TCRdb on the RACE reads, gives a single entry per CDR3 protein. The data contain approximately 80,000 distinct CDR3 sequences, approximately 8% of them singletons. The time point denotes: patch test 1, 2 weeks after DPC sensitization. Specified treatment: therapeutic diphenylcyclopropenone sensitization with weekly scalp DPC. This material consisted of whole blood, taken in connection with sensitization to the hapten diphenylcyclopropenone (DPC). All receptors come from a woman aged 30 to 39 with alopecia areata. Some clones in this sample may be carry-over from other donors' samples.

V is TRBV3-1 and J is TRBJ1-4, with D possibly being TRBD1 (5 bases). V dropped 4 bases and J dropped 4 bases, with 13 bases sitting between them. The CDR3 is 15 amino acids. The germline V gene encodes CDR1 LGHDT and CDR2 YNNKEL (reference sequence). The CDR3 nucleotides read TGTGCCAGCAGCCCCACGAGGGGACTTAATGAAAAACTGTTTTTT. The encoded protein is CASSPTRGLNEKLFF. The full variable domain, with the rest looked up from reference TRBV3-1 and TRBJ1-4, is DTAVSQTPKYLVTQMGNDKSIKCEQNLGHDTMYWYKQDSKKFLKIMFSYNNKELIINETVPNRFSPKSPDKAHLNLHINSLELGDSAVYFCASSPTRGLNEKLFFGSGTQLSVL.

The chain has TRBV2 and TRBJ1-2; D unresolved. The CDR3 contains 12 residues. Germline loops: CDR1 SNHLY, CDR2 FYNNEI. The V end lost 2 bases, the J end lost 3 bases, and 4 bases lay between the germline ends. DNA for the CDR3: TGTGCCAGCAGTGAATTCTACTATGGCTACACCTTC. This sequence encodes CASSEFYYGYTF.

This clonotype was counted many times. This chain uses TRBV5-4 with TRBJ2-1; 8 nucleotides agree with TRBD1. The ends lost 4 bases at V and 4 bases at J; junction bases unmatched: 13. The CDR3 contains 17 residues. The germline V gene has CDR1 SGHNT and CDR2 YYREEE (reference sequence). CDR3 DNA: TGTGCCAGCAGCCTACTTACCGGGACAGGATTGTACAATGAGCAGTTCTTC. It yields the protein CASSLLTGTGLYNEQFF.

This clonotype was seen a few times. V usage is TRBV25-1 and J usage is TRBJ2-5, with D uncertain. V was pared by 1 base and J by 5 bases, with 14 bases between. There are 15 residues in the CDR3. Per the germline V gene, CDR1 is MGHDK and CDR2 is SYGVNS. CDR3 sequence reads: CASSESKIAGETQYF. DNA for the CDR3: TGTGCCAGCAGTGAATCAAAAATAGCCGGCGAGACCCAGTACTTC.

This clonotype appeared many times. The J gene is TRBJ2-2, the V gene TRBV5-1; 15 nucleotides agree with TRBD2. This CDR3 region has 16 residues. Per the germline V gene, CDR1 is SGHRS and CDR2 is YFSETQ. With V trimmed by 8 bases and J by 2 bases, 4 bases remained unmatched. The DNA of the CDR3 is TGCGCCAGTGGACTAGCGGGGGGGCCCAACACCGGGGAGCTGTTTTTT. As protein: CASGLAGGPNTGELFF.

J is TRBJ1-1 and V is TRBV7-9, with 7 bases lining up with TRBD1. This CDR3 has 16 residues. Per germline, CDR1 SEHNR and CDR2 FQNEAQ (reference sequence). The V segment lost 1 base and the J segment 0 bases; nucleotides outside the gene matches: 5. In DNA form, the CDR3 reads TGTGCCAGCAGCTTAGAAGGGGGCAGCATGAACACTGAAGCTTTCTTT. Its translation: CASSLEGGSMNTEAFF. The full variable domain, with the rest looked up from reference TRBV7-9 and TRBJ1-1, is DTGVSQNPRHKITKRGQNVTFRCDPISEHNRLYWYRQTLGQGPEFLTYFQNEAQLEKSRLLSDRFSAERPKGSFSTLEIQRTEQGDSAMYLCASSLEGGSMNTEAFFGQGTRLTVV.

There are a few counts of this clonotype. This chain uses TRBV12-3 or TRBV12-4 with TRBJ1-1; D is perhaps TRBD1 (6 bases). This CDR3 comprises 15 residues. Trimming shortened V by 6 bases and J by 3 bases, and 17 bases separated the two germline ends. DNA of the CDR3: TGTGCCAGCAGAACCTTGGGGGGCAAGGACACTGAAGCTTTCTTT. Amino acids: CASRTLGGKDTEAFF.

This clonotype was counted ten times or more. The J gene is TRBJ2-1, the V gene TRBV11-2, with no clear D. V lost 1 base and J 0 bases, leaving 10 bases between the germline ends. The V gene's germline CDR1 is SGHAT and CDR2 FQNNGV. This CDR3 is 16 amino acids long. CDR3 residues: CASSLGPGSSYNEQFF. DNA for the CDR3: TGTGCCAGCAGCTTAGGTCCGGGCAGCTCCTACAATGAGCAGTTCTTC.

This clonotype has only a few counts. The rearrangement links TRBV19 to TRBJ1-5; D is unresolved. Trimming took 2 bases from V and 0 from J, leaving 14 bases between them. Germline V lookup: CDR1 LNHDA, CDR2 SQIVND (reference sequence). This CDR3 is 17 amino acids long. CDR3 sequence reads: CASSISRAGYSNQPQHF. The CDR3 nucleotides read TGTGCCAGTAGTATAAGTCGGGCAGGTTATAGCAATCAGCCCCAGCATTTT.

This clonotype was seen a few times. The V and J genes are TRBV29-1 and TRBJ1-1, with D possibly TRBD1 on 5 matching bases. The germline V gene encodes CDR1 SQVTM and CDR2 ANQGSEA. V was pared by 7 bases and J by 4 bases, with 16 bases between. The CDR3 runs 13 residues. CDR3 sequence reads: CSGWRGVATEAFF. The CDR3, as DNA: TGCAGCGGCTGGAGAGGGGTGGCCACTGAAGCTTTCTTT.

This rearrangement joins TRBV29-1 to TRBJ1-2; maybe TRBD1 (5 bases). V gave up 5 bases and J gave up 2 bases, with 12 bases separating them. CDR1 and CDR2 (germline): SQVTM, ANQGSEA. The CDR3 covers 13 residues. The chain's CDR3 is CSVQRQPNYGYTF. DNA of the CDR3: TGCAGCGTTCAGAGACAGCCGAACTATGGCTACACCTTC.

This clonotype was recorded at least ten times. This chain links TRBV5-4 with TRBJ2-5; tentatively, D is TRBD2 (5 bases). Between the trimmed V and J ends, which lost 4 bases and 9 bases, there was a span of 13 bases. This CDR3 has 12 residues. CDR1 SGHNT and CDR2 YYREEE come from the germline V gene (reference sequence). As DNA, the CDR3 is TGTGCCAGCAGCACCCCGCAGGAGGCCCAGTACTTC. As protein: CASSTPQEAQYF.

This clonotype was recorded many times. V gene TRBV29-1 combines with J gene TRBJ2-7; D gene ambiguous. Trimming removed 7 bases from V and 0 bases from J, with 7 bases in between. There are 11 residues in the CDR3. CDR1 is SQVTM and CDR2 is ANQGSEA in the germline V gene. CDR3 DNA sequence: TGCAGCGCCGGAGCCTCCTACGAGCAGTACTTC. It is translated as CSAGASYEQYF.

This clonotype was detected ten times or more. The V call is TRBV12-3 or TRBV12-4, the J call TRBJ2-2; unclear D gene. V gave up 2 bases and J gave up 5 bases, with 9 bases separating them. This CDR3 has 14 residues. As DNA, the CDR3 is TGTGCCAGCAGTTTACTAGACCCGACCGGGGAGCTGTTTTTT. This encodes CASSLLDPTGELFF.

This clonotype was counted many times. This chain connects TRBV29-1 to TRBJ2-6; D is uncertain. This CDR3 has 14 amino acids. Trimming removed 7 bases at V and 1 base at J, with 11 bases between. The germline V gene has CDR1 SQVTM and CDR2 ANQGSEA. The CDR3, as DNA: TGCAGCGCCTCTCACGAATCTGGGGCCAACGTCCTGACTTTC. Translating gives CSASHESGANVLTF. The full variable domain, with the rest looked up from reference TRBV29-1 and TRBJ2-6, is SAVISQKPSRDICQRGTSLTIQCQVDSQVTMMFWYRQQPGQSLTLIATANQGSEATYESGFVIDKFPISRPNLTFSTLTVSNMSPEDSSIYLCSASHESGANVLTFGAGSRLTVL.

The table lists this clonotype with many counts. J is TRBJ1-1 and V is TRBV6-2 or TRBV6-3; TRBD1 aligns across 8 bases. Per the germline V gene, CDR1 is MNHEY and CDR2 is SVGEGT. V shed 2 bases and J 7 bases; nucleotides not matched to a gene: 12. The CDR3 sequence is 16 residues long. The CDR3 here is CASSYQGTGLKDEAFF. The CDR3 DNA is TGTGCCAGCAGTTACCAGGGGACAGGCCTAAAGGATGAAGCTTTCTTT.

V is TRBV12-3 or TRBV12-4 and J is TRBJ1-2; no definite D call. The CDR3 is 14 amino acids. The V and J ends lost 1 base and 2 bases respectively, with 8 bases between them. Here the CDR3 reads CASSLGGFNYGYTF. In nucleotides, the CDR3 is TGTGCCAGCAGTTTAGGGGGTTTCAACTATGGCTACACCTTC.

This clonotype was counted at least ten times. Written as DNA, the CDR3 is TGTGCCAGCAGTGCCCCGGGACTAGCTCATCTGGATACGCAGTATTTT. It is translated as CASSAPGLAHLDTQYF. The V call is TRBV2, the J call TRBJ2-3, with 9 bases fitting TRBD2. Germline-derived CDR1 and CDR2 are SNHLY and FYNNEI. The CDR3 is made up of 16 amino acids. After removal of 4 bases from V and 6 bases from J, the junction contained 11 bases not matched to a gene.

This clonotype was counted at least ten times. The gene calls are TRBV20-1 and TRBJ1-5; 7 nucleotides match TRBD1. The V and J ends lost 7 bases and 0 bases, in that order; junction bases with no gene match: 3. This CDR3 is 13 amino acids long. Germline-derived CDR1 and CDR2 are DFQATT and SNEGSKA (reference sequence). CDR3 region: CSGRGPSNQPQHF. DNA for the CDR3: TGCAGTGGGAGGGGGCCTAGCAATCAGCCCCAGCATTTT.

V usage is TRBV20-1 and J usage is TRBJ1-6; D possibly corresponds to TRBD1 (5 bases). The germline CDR1 and CDR2 sequences are DFQATT and SNEGSKA (reference sequence). The CDR3 covers 15 residues. Trimming cost V 0 bases and J 5 bases, with 11 bases left between them. The CDR3 sequence: CSARDLPRDNSPLHF. CDR3 coding DNA: TGCAGTGCTAGAGATTTGCCCAGGGATAATTCACCCCTCCACTTT.

A remark on this clonotype: This may be a read error, as it is one base from a much larger clone. This rearrangement joins TRBV18 to TRBJ1-1; unclear D gene. In germline, CDR1 is KGHSH, CDR2 LQKENI. V was cut by 2 bases and J by 1 base, with 8 bases left in between. The CDR3 extends over 14 amino acids. The CDR3 sequence is CASSPGERNTEAFF. CDR3 in DNA: TGTGCCAGCTCACCAGGGGAGAGGAACACTGAAGCTTTCTTT. Full variable domain (missing parts from reference TRBV18 and TRBJ1-1): NAGVMQNPRHLVRRRGQEARLRCSPMKGHSHVYWYRQLPEEGLKFMVYLQKENIIDESGMPKERFSAEFPKEGPSILRIQQVVRGDSAAYFCASSPGERNTEAFFGQGTRLTVV.

This clonotype was detected only a few times. The V gene is TRBV29-1, the J gene TRBJ2-3; 12 bases fit TRBD2. The CDR3 totals 18 residues. Per the germline V gene, CDR1 is SQVTM and CDR2 is ANQGSEA. V was clipped by 3 bases and J by 0 bases; unmatched bases: 10. The CDR3 DNA reads TGCAGCGTTGAGACTAGCGGGGGCCATGACTATAGCACAGATACGCAGTATTTT. This sequence encodes CSVETSGGHDYSTDTQYF.

In this sample, this clonotype turned up many times. The CDR3 DNA reads as TGTGCCAGCAGCCCGTCGGGACTCCGCGGGGAGACCCAGTACTTC. The encoded protein is CASSPSGLRGETQYF. The rearrangement links TRBV11-3 to TRBJ2-5; tentative D call: TRBD2 (6 bases). Trimming removed 5 bases from V and 5 bases from J, with 18 bases in between. This CDR3 is 15 amino acids long. Per the germline V gene, CDR1 is SGHNT and CDR2 is YENEEA.

At least ten counts were recorded for this clonotype. The genes are TRBV3-1 and TRBJ2-5, with D unresolved. Trimming pared 2 bases from V and 2 bases from J, leaving 9 bases between. Germline loops: CDR1 LGHDT, CDR2 YNNKEL (reference sequence). The CDR3 sequence is 14 residues long. In DNA, the CDR3 is TGTGCCAGCAGCCAATACTCTAGGCAAGAGACCCAGTACTTC. Translated, it gives CASSQYSRQETQYF.

The chain is built from TRBV19 and TRBJ1-6; TRBD1 is a possible D gene (5 bases). This CDR3 is 16 amino acids long. With 5 bases removed from V and 7 bases from J, the gap between germline ends came to 18 bases. The germline V gene has CDR1 LNHDA and CDR2 SQIVND (reference sequence). CDR3 amino acids: CASSVAGRIFNSPLHF. In DNA form, the CDR3 reads TGTGCCAGTAGTGTGGCAGGGAGAATTTTCAATTCACCCCTCCACTTT.

This chain uses TRBV15 with TRBJ2-7, with D possibly matching TRBD2 (6 bases). The CDR3 spans 13 residues. Germline V CDR1 and CDR2: LNHNV, YYDKDF (reference sequence). V was pared by 0 bases and J by 7 bases, with 10 bases between. CDR3 in DNA: TGTGCCACCAGCAGAGATTGGGGGGAAGAGCAGTACTTC. It encodes CATSRDWGEEQYF.

This clonotype was counted at least ten times. V is TRBV5-5 and J is TRBJ2-3; 7 bases line up with TRBD1. V was clipped by 4 bases and J by 1 base; unmatched bases: 15. Per germline, CDR1 SGHKS and CDR2 YYEKEE (reference sequence). CDR3 size: 18 residues. CDR3 sequence reads: CASSLRDRVSWGTDTQYF. The DNA for the CDR3 is TGTGCCAGCAGCCTCCGGGACAGAGTGAGTTGGGGCACAGATACGCAGTATTTT.

This clonotype was recorded a few times. The rearrangement links TRBV20-1 to TRBJ2-3, with 7 positions matching TRBD1. The CDR3 sequence is 14 residues long. CDR1 and CDR2 (germline): DFQATT, SNEGSKA (reference sequence). V lost 4 bases to trimming and J lost 4 bases; unmatched junction nucleotides: 8. The chain's CDR3 is CSANKRQGADTQYF. Written as DNA, the CDR3 is TGCAGTGCTAACAAAAGACAGGGCGCAGATACGCAGTATTTT.